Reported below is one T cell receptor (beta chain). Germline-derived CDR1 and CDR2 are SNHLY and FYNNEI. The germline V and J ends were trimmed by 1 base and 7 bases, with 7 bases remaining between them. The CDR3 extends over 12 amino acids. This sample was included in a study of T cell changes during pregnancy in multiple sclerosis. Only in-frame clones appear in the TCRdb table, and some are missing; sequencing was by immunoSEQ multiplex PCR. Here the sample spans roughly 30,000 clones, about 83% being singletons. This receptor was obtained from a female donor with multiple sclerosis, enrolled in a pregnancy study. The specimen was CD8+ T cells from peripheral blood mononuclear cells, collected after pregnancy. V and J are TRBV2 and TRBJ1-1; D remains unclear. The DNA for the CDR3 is TGTGCCAGCAGTGAAGTCGCAGTTGAAGCTTTCTTT. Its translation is CASSEVAVEAFF.